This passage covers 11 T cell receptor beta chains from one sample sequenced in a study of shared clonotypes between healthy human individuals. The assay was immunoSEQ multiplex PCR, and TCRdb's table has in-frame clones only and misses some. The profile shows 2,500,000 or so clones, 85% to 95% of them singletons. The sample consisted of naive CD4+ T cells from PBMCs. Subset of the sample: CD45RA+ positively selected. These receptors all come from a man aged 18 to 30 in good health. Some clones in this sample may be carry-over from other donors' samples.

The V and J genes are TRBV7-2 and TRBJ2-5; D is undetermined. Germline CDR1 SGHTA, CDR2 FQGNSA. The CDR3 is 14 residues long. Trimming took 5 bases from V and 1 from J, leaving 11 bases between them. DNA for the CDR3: TGTGCCAGCAGCCGACACCCGACCCAAGAGACCCAGTACTTC. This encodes CASSRHPTQETQYF.

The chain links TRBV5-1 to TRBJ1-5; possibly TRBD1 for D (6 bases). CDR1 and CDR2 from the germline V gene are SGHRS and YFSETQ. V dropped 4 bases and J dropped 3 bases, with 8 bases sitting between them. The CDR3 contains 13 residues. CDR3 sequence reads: CASSPGDNQPQHF. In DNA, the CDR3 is TGCGCCAGCAGCCCAGGGGACAATCAGCCCCAGCATTTT.

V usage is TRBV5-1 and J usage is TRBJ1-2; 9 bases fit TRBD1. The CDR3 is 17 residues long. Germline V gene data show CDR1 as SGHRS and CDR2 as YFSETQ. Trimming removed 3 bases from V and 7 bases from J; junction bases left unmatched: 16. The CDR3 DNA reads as TGCGCCAGCAGCTCCCAACTGATAACCGGGACAGGGACTGGCTACACCTTC. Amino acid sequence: CASSSQLITGTGTGYTF.

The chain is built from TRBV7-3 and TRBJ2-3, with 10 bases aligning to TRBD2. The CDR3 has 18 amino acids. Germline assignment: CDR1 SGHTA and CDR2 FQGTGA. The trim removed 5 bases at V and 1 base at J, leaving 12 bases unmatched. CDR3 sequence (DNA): TGTGCCAGCAGCCGTTCCCCTAGCGGGAGAGGCGGCACAGATACGCAGTATTTT. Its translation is CASSRSPSGRGGTDTQYF. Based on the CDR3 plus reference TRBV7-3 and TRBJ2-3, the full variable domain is GAGVSQTPSNKVTEKGKYVELRCDPISGHTALYWYRQSLGQGPEFLIYFQGTGAADDSGLPNDRFFAVRPEGSVSTLKIQRTERGDSAVYLCASSRSPSGRGGTDTQYFGPGTRLTVL.

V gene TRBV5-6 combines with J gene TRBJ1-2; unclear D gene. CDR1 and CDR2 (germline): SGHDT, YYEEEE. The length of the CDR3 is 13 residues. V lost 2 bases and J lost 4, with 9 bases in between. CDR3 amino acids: CASSFGQSYGYTF. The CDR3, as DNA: TGTGCCAGCAGCTTCGGCCAGTCCTATGGCTACACCTTC. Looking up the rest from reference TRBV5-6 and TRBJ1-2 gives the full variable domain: DAGVTQSPTHLIKTRGQQVTLRCSPKSGHDTVSWYQQALGQGPQFIFQYYEEEERQRGNFPDRFSGHQFPNYSSELNVNALLLGDSALYLCASSFGQSYGYTFGSGTRLTVV.

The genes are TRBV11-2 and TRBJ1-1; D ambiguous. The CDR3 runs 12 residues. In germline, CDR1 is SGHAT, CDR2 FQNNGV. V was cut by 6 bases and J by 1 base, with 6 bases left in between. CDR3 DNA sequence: TGTGCCAGCAGGCTAGGGAACACTGAAGCTTTCTTT. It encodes CASRLGNTEAFF.

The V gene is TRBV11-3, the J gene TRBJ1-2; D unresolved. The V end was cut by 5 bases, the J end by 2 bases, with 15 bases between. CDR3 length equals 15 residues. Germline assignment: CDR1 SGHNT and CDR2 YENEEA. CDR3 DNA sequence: TGTGCCAGCAGCCTTCGGCAGATCCGCAACTATGGCTACACCTTC. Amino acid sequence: CASSLRQIRNYGYTF.

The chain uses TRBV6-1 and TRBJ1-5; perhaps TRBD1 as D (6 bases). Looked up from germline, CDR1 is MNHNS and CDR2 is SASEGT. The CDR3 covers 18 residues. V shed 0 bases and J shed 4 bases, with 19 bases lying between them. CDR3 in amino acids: CASSEARDRGRGNQPQHF. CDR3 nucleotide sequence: TGTGCCAGCAGTGAAGCGCGAGACCGGGGGCGAGGTAATCAGCCCCAGCATTTT.

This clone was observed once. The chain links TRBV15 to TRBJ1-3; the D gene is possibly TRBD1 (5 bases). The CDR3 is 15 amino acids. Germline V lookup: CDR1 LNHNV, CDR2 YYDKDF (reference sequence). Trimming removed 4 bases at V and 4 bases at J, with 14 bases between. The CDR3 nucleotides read TGTGCCACCAGCACCCTCCTGGGGGGAGGAAACACCATATATTTT. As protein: CATSTLLGGGNTIYF.

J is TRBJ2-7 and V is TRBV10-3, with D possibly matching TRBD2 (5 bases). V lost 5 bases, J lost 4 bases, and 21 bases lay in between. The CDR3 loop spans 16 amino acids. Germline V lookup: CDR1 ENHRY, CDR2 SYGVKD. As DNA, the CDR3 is TGTGCCATCAGTCCCCTAAAAGCCGGGGTTCCATACGAGCAGTACTTC. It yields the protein CAISPLKAGVPYEQYF.

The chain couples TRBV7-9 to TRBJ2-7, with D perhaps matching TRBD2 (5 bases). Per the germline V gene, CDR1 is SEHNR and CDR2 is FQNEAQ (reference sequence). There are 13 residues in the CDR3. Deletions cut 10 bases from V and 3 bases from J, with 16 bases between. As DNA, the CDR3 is TGTGCCACCCCGGGATTTAAAGACTACGAGCAGTACTTC. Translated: CATPGFKDYEQYF.